This T cell receptor (beta chain) derives from a study of CD8+CD57+ T cells in acquired aplastic anemia. Overall study context: Recorded DNA amounts for sorted CD4+ and CD8+ cells had an average of approximately 3 ug. Findings and limits, study-wide: No significant patient-versus-control difference appeared in CD8+ Simpson's diversity. Twenty-nine CD8+ CDR3 sequences were shared between patients and controls.

Patients selected for sequencing had displayed CD8+CD57+ cell expansion by flow cytometry. The CDR3 is made up of 14 amino acids. V lost 7 bases and J 15 bases, leaving 25 bases between the germline ends. Per the germline V gene, CDR1 is SNHLY and CDR2 is FYNNEI. Using genomic DNA as the template, TCR beta VDJ and CDR3 profiling was carried out. Each CDR3 protein gets one entry after TCRdb re-called the reads with MiXCR. The repertoire holds a few hundred thousand distinct CDR3 sequences, with roughly 61% as singletons. This clonotype came up once. The antigen remains undetermined. The sample comprised sorted CD4+, CD8+, or CD8+CD57+ T cells (not recorded which) from PBMCs. This sequence was found in a human donor with aplastic anemia. This chain joins TRBV2 and TRBJ2-1; the D is unclear. CDR3 nucleotide sequence: TGTGCCAGCAATTCCTTAAACTCCTACAATGAGTTGTTCTTC. Translating it yields CASNSLNSYNELFF.